This T cell receptor (beta chain) originates from a study of cytomegalovirus exposure and HLA in healthy donors. The PCR was carried out with 60 Vbeta primers and 13 Jbeta primers. TCRdb keeps only in-frame clones here, not all; method: immunoSEQ multiplex PCR. This table has approximately 120,000 clones, 77% appearing once. Concerning this clone: No antigen is known for it.

Study-level results: Associated with cytomegalovirus, according to the listing, were fewer than 200 TCR beta chains.

The length of the CDR3 is 12 residues. Per germline, CDR1 SGHNT and CDR2 YENEEA. Trimming shortened V by 5 bases and J by 7 bases, and 8 bases separated the two germline ends. This clonotype was sampled from a man in his forties or fifties in good health and CMV-seropositive. The sequencing sample was made of PBMCs. The rearrangement links TRBV11-3 to TRBJ2-2, with D unclear. CDR3 DNA: TGTGCCAGCAGCGTAGGAGTCGGGGAGCTGTTTTTT. Protein sequence: CASSVGVGELFF.